The rows below give T cell receptor beta chains drawn from one sample of a study of PD-1 blockade in classical Hodgkin lymphoma. Method: immunoSEQ multiplex PCR; TCRdb's copy keeps in-frame clones and lacks some. Seen here are under 70,000 clones, 71% observed once, and the top ten hold 7.5% to 10%. Source: peripheral blood mononuclear cells (PBMCs), taken before the second cycle of nivolumab. The receptor source for this set is a human donor with classical Hodgkin lymphoma. CDR3s include the opening cysteine and the closing phenylalanine or tryptophan. Fields, in order: J gene, V gene, clone size, D gene, CDR3 protein, CDR3 DNA. The D gene is left open where the match is weak. Size is stated for part of the rows, as once, few or many counts, or as a class when the clone is expanded.

j_gene: TRBJ1-1; v_gene: TRBV28; abundance: once; d_gene: .; CDR3aa: CASSSSGREAFF; CDR3nt: TGTGCCAGCAGTTCATCTGGCAGAGAAGCTTTCTTT
j_gene: TRBJ1-1; v_gene: TRBV10-1; abundance: .; d_gene: .; CDR3aa: CASRQGEVGEAFF; CDR3nt: TGCGCCAGCAGGCAGGGTGAAGTCGGTGAAGCTTTCTTT
j_gene: TRBJ2-7; v_gene: TRBV27; abundance: .; d_gene: .; CDR3aa: CASSLYDSSYEQYF; CDR3nt: TGTGCCAGCAGTTTATACGATAGCTCCTACGAGCAGTACTTC
j_gene: TRBJ1-3; v_gene: TRBV5-1; abundance: .; d_gene: .; CDR3aa: CASSLKGSGNTIYF; CDR3nt: TGCGCCAGCAGCTTGAAGGGATCTGGAAACACCATATATTTT
j_gene: TRBJ2-7; v_gene: TRBV11-2; abundance: .; d_gene: .; CDR3aa: CASSLGQIYEQYF; CDR3nt: TGTGCCAGCAGCTTAGGACAGATATACGAGCAGTACTTC
j_gene: TRBJ1-2; v_gene: TRBV29-1; abundance: .; d_gene: .; CDR3aa: CSVEGGTANYGYTF; CDR3nt: TGCAGCGTTGAAGGTGGGACGGCAAACTATGGCTACACCTTC
j_gene: TRBJ1-6; v_gene: TRBV7-8; abundance: .; d_gene: .; CDR3aa: CASSLALGSPLHF; CDR3nt: TGTGCCAGCAGCTTAGCGCTGGGTTCACCCCTCCACTTT
j_gene: TRBJ1-1; v_gene: TRBV5-3; abundance: .; d_gene: .; CDR3aa: CASSLSALGTEAFF; CDR3nt: TGTGCCAGCAGCTTGTCCGCATTGGGCACTGAAGCTTTCTTT
j_gene: TRBJ2-5; v_gene: TRBV5-5; abundance: .; d_gene: TRBD1; CDR3aa: CASSSQTGDETQYF; CDR3nt: TGTGCCAGCAGCTCACAGACAGGGGATGAGACCCAGTACTTC
j_gene: TRBJ2-5; v_gene: TRBV6-4; abundance: .; d_gene: TRBD1; CDR3aa: CASRGPDRDRGPQETQYF; CDR3nt: TGTGCCAGCAGGGGGCCAGACCGGGACAGGGGGCCCCAAGAGACCCAGTACTTC
j_gene: TRBJ1-1; v_gene: TRBV11-2; abundance: .; d_gene: .; CDR3aa: CASSLVFGDDTEAFF; CDR3nt: TGTGCCAGCAGCTTAGTTTTCGGTGACGACACTGAAGCTTTCTTT
j_gene: TRBJ2-7; v_gene: TRBV7-8; abundance: .; d_gene: .; CDR3aa: CASSLERNSYEQYF; CDR3nt: TGTGCCAGCAGCTTAGAACGGAACTCCTACGAGCAGTACTTC
j_gene: TRBJ2-7; v_gene: TRBV27; abundance: .; d_gene: .; CDR3aa: CASSLQLGYEQYF; CDR3nt: TGTGCCAGCAGTTTACAACTGGGGTACGAGCAGTACTTC
j_gene: TRBJ2-2; v_gene: TRBV9; abundance: .; d_gene: .; CDR3aa: CASSVERFTGELFF; CDR3nt: TGTGCCAGCAGCGTTGAACGGTTCACCGGGGAGCTGTTTTTT
j_gene: TRBJ2-3; v_gene: TRBV30; abundance: .; d_gene: TRBD1; CDR3aa: CACTGTGAYF; CDR3nt: TGTGCCTGCACCGGGACAGGGGCCTATTTT
j_gene: TRBJ2-1; v_gene: TRBV7-7; abundance: .; d_gene: .; CDR3aa: CASSPSGLTEQFF; CDR3nt: TGTGCTAGCAGCCCCTCGGGACTCACGGAGCAGTTCTTC
j_gene: TRBJ2-7; v_gene: TRBV18; abundance: .; d_gene: TRBD2; CDR3aa: CASSPWLAGAYEQYF; CDR3nt: TGTGCCAGCTCACCATGGCTAGCGGGCGCCTACGAGCAGTACTTC
j_gene: TRBJ2-1; v_gene: TRBV28; abundance: once; d_gene: TRBD2; CDR3aa: CASSLGLAGYNEQFF; CDR3nt: TGTGCCAGCAGTTTAGGGCTAGCGGGCTACAATGAGCAGTTCTTC
j_gene: TRBJ1-5; v_gene: TRBV21-1; abundance: many; d_gene: .; CDR3aa: CASSKEGRAGNQPQHF; CDR3nt: TGTGCCAGCAGCAAAGAAGGGCGGGCGGGCAATCAGCCCCAGCATTTT
j_gene: TRBJ1-1; v_gene: TRBV6-6; abundance: .; d_gene: .; CDR3aa: CASSDKGGWSTEAFF; CDR3nt: TGTGCCAGCAGCGACAAAGGGGGTTGGAGCACTGAAGCTTTCTTT
j_gene: TRBJ1-2; v_gene: TRBV25-1; abundance: few; d_gene: .; CDR3aa: CASSLAGNYGYTF; CDR3nt: TGTGCCAGCAGTCTGGCAGGGAACTATGGCTACACCTTC
j_gene: TRBJ1-5; v_gene: TRBV6-1; abundance: .; d_gene: .; CDR3aa: CASSEEGLLSNQPQHF; CDR3nt: TGTGCCAGCAGTGAAGAGGGACTCCTTAGCAATCAGCCCCAGCATTTT
j_gene: TRBJ2-1; v_gene: TRBV4-1; abundance: .; d_gene: .; CDR3aa: CASSQEGGVGGEQFF; CDR3nt: TGCGCCAGCAGCCAAGAAGGGGGTGTGGGAGGTGAGCAGTTCTTC
j_gene: TRBJ2-7; v_gene: TRBV27; abundance: .; d_gene: TRBD1; CDR3aa: CASRRQGTYEQYF; CDR3nt: TGTGCCAGCAGGCGACAGGGGACCTACGAGCAGTACTTC
j_gene: TRBJ1-1; v_gene: TRBV5-5; abundance: .; d_gene: .; CDR3aa: CASSFVVGLTEAFF; CDR3nt: TGTGCCAGCAGCTTTGTCGTCGGACTCACTGAAGCTTTCTTT
j_gene: TRBJ1-2; v_gene: TRBV28; abundance: .; d_gene: .; CDR3aa: CASSPPRGGYGYTF; CDR3nt: TGTGCCAGCAGCCCTCCGAGGGGCGGCTATGGCTACACCTTC
j_gene: TRBJ2-2; v_gene: TRBV9; abundance: .; d_gene: .; CDR3aa: CASSVDGGTGELFF; CDR3nt: TGTGCCAGCAGCGTAGATGGGGGCACCGGGGAGCTGTTTTTT
j_gene: TRBJ2-1; v_gene: TRBV14; abundance: .; d_gene: .; CDR3aa: CASSPRRQGEQFF; CDR3nt: TGTGCCAGCAGTCCAAGAAGGCAGGGGGAGCAGTTCTTC
j_gene: TRBJ2-7; v_gene: TRBV6-5; abundance: .; d_gene: TRBD2; CDR3aa: CASRRGTSGSYEQYF; CDR3nt: TGTGCCAGCAGAAGAGGGACTAGCGGTTCCTACGAGCAGTACTTC
j_gene: TRBJ2-5; v_gene: TRBV29-1; abundance: .; d_gene: TRBD2; CDR3aa: CSGSLAGGSETQYF; CDR3nt: TGCAGCGGCTCACTAGCGGGAGGTTCAGAGACCCAGTACTTC
j_gene: TRBJ2-3; v_gene: TRBV28; abundance: .; d_gene: .; CDR3aa: CASSLTGGSDTQYF; CDR3nt: TGTGCCAGCAGTTTAACGGGGGGCTCAGATACGCAGTATTTT
j_gene: TRBJ2-5; v_gene: TRBV11-2; abundance: few; d_gene: .; CDR3aa: CASSLGETQYF; CDR3nt: TGTGCCAGCAGCTTAGGAGAGACCCAGTACTTC
j_gene: TRBJ1-6; v_gene: TRBV5-1; abundance: .; d_gene: .; CDR3aa: CASRLETGSPLHF; CDR3nt: TGCGCCAGCCGTCTCGAAACGGGCTCACCCCTCCACTTT
j_gene: TRBJ2-7; v_gene: TRBV6-6; abundance: .; d_gene: .; CDR3aa: CASSETGIREQYF; CDR3nt: TGTGCCAGCAGCGAAACCGGGATTCGAGAGCAGTACTTC
j_gene: TRBJ2-1; v_gene: TRBV12-5; abundance: .; d_gene: .; CDR3aa: CASGFTERQFF; CDR3nt: TGTGCTAGTGGTTTCACGGAGAGGCAGTTCTTC